This TCR beta chain was recovered during a study of CD8 T cells in ankylosing spondylitis. Each CDR3 protein is one row after TCRdb ran MiXCR on the 5' RACE reads. This table has around 120,000 distinct CDR3 sequences, more than 20% appearing once. This CDR3 is 15 amino acids long. The germline gives CDR1 WNHNN, CDR2 SYGVQD (reference sequence). Unmatched junction bases numbered 7, after V lost 5 bases and J lost 2 bases. General study results and limits: Typical of ankylosing spondylitis blood, it appeared, was a TCR beta motif of several highly homologous variants.

On this clonotype: Its cognate antigen is unknown.

Sequencing was carried out using synovial fluid, either unsorted or a sorted T cell fraction (not recorded which). The sequence was obtained from a male donor with ankylosing spondylitis. The chain employs TRBV10-1 and TRBJ2-3; 7 positions match TRBD1. The chain's CDR3 is CASSRRQGYTDTQYF. In DNA, the CDR3 is TGCGCCAGCAGTCGAAGACAGGGCTACACAGATACGCAGTATTTT.